These 21 T cell receptor beta chains were all obtained from the same sample, sequenced in a study of T cell responses to AZD1222 COVID-19 vaccine. Repertoires were generated with immunoSEQ multiplex PCR, while TCRdb's copy carries only in-frame clones and drops some. The table has approximately 100,000 clones, 75% to 90% seen once; the top ten hold less than 6%. The specimen comprised peripheral blood, sampled on day 0 of AZD1222 vaccination. Every receptor here comes from an adult in good health.

This chain links TRBV29-1 with TRBJ2-1, with TRBD2 matching 9 bases. Losses at the gene ends were 4 bases for V and 3 bases for J; bases not matched to a gene: 7. This CDR3 has 15 residues. The germline gives CDR1 SQVTM, CDR2 ANQGSEA. CDR3 nucleotides: TGCAGCGTTGCTCTTAGCGGGAGAGGCTACAATGAGCAGTTCTTC. Translated: CSVALSGRGYNEQFF.

The genes are TRBV25-1 and TRBJ1-2, with TRBD1 matching over 7 bases. The CDR3 extends over 13 amino acids. CDR1 and CDR2 from the germline V gene are MGHDK and SYGVNS. V gave up 6 bases and J gave up 3 bases; unmatched junction bases: 4. The CDR3: CASRKGGDYGYTF. CDR3 bases: TGTGCCAGCAGGAAAGGGGGCGACTATGGCTACACCTTC.

This clone came up once. The chain carries TRBV9 and TRBJ2-5; perhaps D is TRBD1 or TRBD2 (6 bases each). The CDR3 totals 15 residues. The germline CDR1 and CDR2 sequences are SGDLS and YYNGEE. The ends were cut back, 0 bases at V and 2 bases at J, with 11 bases in the middle. Written as DNA, the CDR3 is TGTGCCAGCAGCGTAGACGGGGGCGTACAAGAGACCCAGTACTTC. This codes for CASSVDGGVQETQYF.

The rearrangement links TRBV28 to TRBJ1-2; the D is unclear. The V end was cut by 3 bases, the J end by 2 bases, with 10 bases between. This CDR3 contains 14 residues. Germline CDR1 is MDHEN and CDR2 is SYDVKM. The chain's CDR3 is CASSFRTANYGYTF. The DNA for the CDR3 is TGTGCCAGCAGTTTCAGGACTGCGAACTATGGCTACACCTTC.

The rearrangement joins TRBV27 to TRBJ1-5, with 9 bases identical to TRBD1. This CDR3 is 16 amino acids long. Germline CDR1 reads MNHEY; CDR2 reads SMNVEV (reference sequence). V trimming: 4 bases; J trimming: 2 bases; junction bases outside the gene matches: 6. The DNA for the CDR3 is TGTGCCAGCAGTTCCTCGTGGACAGGGGGCAATCAGCCCCAGCATTTT. This gives the protein CASSSSWTGGNQPQHF.

This sequence joins TRBV9 and TRBJ2-3, with unresolved D. The germline V gene encodes CDR1 SGDLS and CDR2 YYNGEE. This CDR3 spans 14 amino acids. The V gene lost 5 bases and the J gene lost 1 base, with 11 bases spanning the gap. The CDR3 here is CASRGSDGTDTQYF. The CDR3 DNA reads as TGTGCCAGCAGGGGGTCTGACGGCACAGATACGCAGTATTTT.

The chain combines TRBV19 with TRBJ2-6; D remains unclear. V gave up 2 bases and J gave up 4 bases, with 3 bases separating them. The germline gives CDR1 LNHDA, CDR2 SQIVND (reference sequence). This CDR3 has 13 amino acids. CDR3 coding DNA: TGTGCCAGTAGTATAATAGGGGCCAACGTCCTGACTTTC. Its protein is CASSIIGANVLTF.

This chain connects TRBV7-2 to TRBJ2-3; 13 bases match TRBD2. This CDR3 spans 17 amino acids. CDR1 is SGHTA, CDR2 FQGNSA, per germline. V shed 6 bases and J 1 base; nucleotides not matched to a gene: 7. CDR3 in amino acids: CASRTGLAGAGTDTQYF. In DNA form, the CDR3 reads TGTGCCAGCAGAACAGGACTAGCGGGAGCGGGCACAGATACGCAGTATTTT.

This chain uses TRBV30 with TRBJ1-2, with D tentatively TRBD1 (6 bases). The V end lost 0 bases, the J end lost 3 bases, and 23 bases lay between the germline ends. The germline V gene encodes CDR1 GTSNPN and CDR2 SVGIG (reference sequence). The CDR3 totals 18 residues. The CDR3 is CAWSVRRDRDNRDYGYTF. The CDR3 nucleotides are TGTGCCTGGAGTGTACGAAGAGATAGGGACAATCGAGACTATGGCTACACCTTC.

The chain links TRBV6-5 to TRBJ1-2; no firm D call. The germline V gene encodes CDR1 MNHEY and CDR2 SVGAGI. Trimming shortened V by 0 bases and J by 2 bases, and 4 bases separated the two germline ends. The CDR3 contains 13 residues. For the CDR3, the DNA is TGTGCCAGCAGTTACTCGAAAAACTATGGCTACACCTTC. This codes for CASSYSKNYGYTF.

V and J are TRBV7-2 and TRBJ2-2; D is undetermined. The CDR3 runs to 15 residues. The germline CDR1 and CDR2 sequences are SGHTA and FQGNSA. Trimming removed 4 bases at V and 1 base at J, with 10 bases between. This CDR3 reads CASSWAVLNTGELFF. The CDR3, as DNA: TGTGCCAGCAGCTGGGCGGTACTGAACACCGGGGAGCTGTTTTTT.

This clone was detected only once. J is TRBJ2-2 and V is TRBV25-1, with D possibly called TRBD1 or TRBD2 (5 bases each). V dropped 5 bases and J dropped 4 bases, with 20 bases sitting between them. The CDR3 sequence is 17 residues long. Per germline, CDR1 MGHDK and CDR2 SYGVNS. CDR3 in amino acids: CASSPGLRGRATGELFF. Written as DNA, the CDR3 is TGTGCCAGCAGTCCTGGATTGAGGGGCAGGGCCACCGGGGAGCTGTTTTTT.

The chain is built from TRBV6-5 and TRBJ1-1; 7 bases agree with TRBD1. This CDR3 contains 14 residues. CDR1 and CDR2 from the germline V gene are MNHEY and SVGAGI. V shed 7 bases, J shed 10 bases, and the junction held 15 bases outside the gene matches. This CDR3 is CASTLTGEGLAAFF. CDR3 bases: TGTGCCAGCACCCTAACAGGGGAGGGTTTGGCAGCTTTCTTT.

The chain uses TRBV5-1 and TRBJ2-1, with 8 bases lining up with TRBD2. Per the germline V gene, CDR1 is SGHRS and CDR2 is YFSETQ. The CDR3 contains 15 residues. The V gene end was trimmed by 2 bases and the J gene end by 3 bases; junction bases not matched to a gene: 4. The CDR3 reads CASSFAGGHYNEQFF. CDR3 in DNA: TGCGCCAGCAGCTTTGCGGGAGGCCACTACAATGAGCAGTTCTTC.

This chain joins TRBV2 and TRBJ1-5, with D possibly TRBD1 on 6 matching bases. Germline CDR1 and CDR2: SNHLY and FYNNEI. V was pared by 6 bases and J by 8 bases, with 17 bases between. This CDR3 is built from 14 residues. The CDR3 reads CASRYGGAPEPQHF. The CDR3 DNA reads as TGTGCCAGCAGATATGGGGGGGCACCTGAGCCCCAGCATTTT. Full variable domain (missing parts from reference TRBV2 and TRBJ1-5): EPEVTQTPSHQVTQMGQEVILRCVPISNHLYFYWYRQILGQKVEFLVSFYNNEISEKSEIFDDQFSVERPDGSNFTLKIRSTKLEDSAMYFCASRYGGAPEPQHFGDGTRLSIL.

The chain couples TRBV2 to TRBJ2-1, with TRBD2 identical over 11 bases. The trim removed 7 bases at V and 6 bases at J, leaving 8 bases unmatched. The CDR3 is 15 residues long. Germline CDR1 SNHLY, CDR2 FYNNEI. This CDR3 reads CASNELAGGPNEQFF. In DNA, the CDR3 is TGTGCCAGCAACGAGCTAGCGGGAGGACCCAATGAGCAGTTCTTC. The variable domain in full, with the rest retrieved from reference TRBV2 and TRBJ2-1, is EPEVTQTPSHQVTQMGQEVILRCVPISNHLYFYWYRQILGQKVEFLVSFYNNEISEKSEIFDDQFSVERPDGSNFTLKIRSTKLEDSAMYFCASNELAGGPNEQFFGPGTRLTVL.

This clone was seen once. The V gene is TRBV7-9, the J gene TRBJ1-1; 9 bases line up with TRBD1. Germline lookup yields CDR1 SEHNR and CDR2 FQNEAQ (reference sequence). Unmatched junction bases numbered 5, after V lost 5 bases and J lost 4 bases. The CDR3 loop spans 14 amino acids. The CDR3 here is CASSQQGASTEAFF. DNA of the CDR3: TGTGCCAGCAGCCAACAGGGGGCAAGCACTGAAGCTTTCTTT.

V gene TRBV28 combines with J gene TRBJ1-3; the D gene is possibly TRBD1 (6 bases). Per germline, CDR1 MDHEN and CDR2 SYDVKM. V was pared by 1 base and J by 0 bases, with 7 bases between. This CDR3 spans 15 amino acids. CDR3 amino acids: CASSLLGASGNTIYF. CDR3 DNA: TGTGCCAGCAGTTTATTGGGGGCCTCTGGAAACACCATATATTTT.

The chain carries TRBV9 and TRBJ2-1; D gene uncertain. This CDR3 is built from 13 residues. Germline CDR1 SGDLS, CDR2 YYNGEE. The ends were cut back, 4 bases at V and 0 bases at J, with 5 bases in the middle. CDR3 DNA: TGTGCCAGCAGCCTTGCCTCCTACAATGAGCAGTTCTTC. This codes for CASSLASYNEQFF.

The chain combines TRBV4-2 with TRBJ2-1, with TRBD2 identical over 9 bases. Germline CDR1 LGHNA, CDR2 YNFKEQ. Losses at the gene ends were 4 bases for V and 6 bases for J; bases not matched to a gene: 1. The CDR3 covers 13 residues. CDR3 bases: TGTGCCAGCAGCCCGACTAGCGGCAATGAGCAGTTCTTC. Protein sequence: CASSPTSGNEQFF.

The V and J genes are TRBV2 and TRBJ1-5; a possible D gene is TRBD1 (5 bases). CDR1 and CDR2 from the germline V gene are SNHLY and FYNNEI. This CDR3 comprises 17 residues. V was cut by 0 bases and J by 0 bases, with 12 bases left in between. CDR3 residues: CASSEAATEYSNQPQHF. CDR3 bases: TGTGCCAGCAGTGAAGCGGCGACAGAGTATAGCAATCAGCCCCAGCATTTT.